The present T cell receptor beta chain was sequenced within a study of cytomegalovirus exposure and HLA in healthy donors (dated by TCRdb to 2016 to 2017). A note on the overall study: In an earlier analysis of 587 of the donors, approximately 260 Gb of sequence data and 95 million to 130 million unique TCR beta sequences from 150 million to 200 million T cells were reported. An early release that covered several hundred HLA-typed donors contained 250 to 350 gigabases of sequencing data and 75 million to 100 million unique TCR sequences. In an earlier analysis of 550 to 700 of the donors, high-throughput TCR beta sequencing was used to judge whether each TCR beta V gene segment behaved as functional or pseudogenic. The aim of the study was to test whether cataloging public T cell receptors could identify signatures of past pathogen exposure. On average, roughly 240,000 unique TCR beta nucleotide sequences were sequenced per donor among about 400 genotyped donors of the cohort, with roughly a sixth of those sequences being non-productive. Every repertoire in the discovery cohort had been generated on one and the same sequencing platform. To study patterns of TCR occurrence, a later analysis re-analyzed previously published TCR beta repertoires from 666 donors and added high-resolution HLA genotyping. Four to six DR-DQ haplotypes were handled as single units for association and clustering, since linkage in the cohort was strong. Rather than using new phenotypic data, the later analysis identified candidate immune exposures from TCR beta sequences and from how often those sequences occurred across donors. Of the 350 to 400 genotyped donors, roughly 80% fell in the genetic ancestry cluster associated with self-reported Caucasian donors. The number of typed donors differed by locus: roughly 629-640 for A, B, C, DRB1 and DQB1; 500 to 550 for DQA1; 606 for DPA1; and around 450 for DPB1. Donor age, sex, ethnicity and CMV serostatus were collected together with the repertoire data. In a later genetic analysis, genome-wide SNP genotypes for about three fifths of the roughly 670 donors were used, and that subset was treated as a discovery cohort. Besides the first cohort of hundreds of subjects, a separate validation cohort made up of over 95 different subjects was used. The T cell repertoires of under 750 subjects were profiled by immunosequencing and related to cytomegalovirus serostatus. HLA typing covered class I and class II loci at four-digit resolution. To predict cytomegalovirus infection status, the study combined high-throughput TCR immunosequencing, statistical association of individual TCRs with disease status, and machine learning. The paper's findings and limits, for the study overall: Because HLA typing was missing for some donors at each locus, association tests included only the typed subset. A later analysis found that HLA-associated TCR beta chains were more clonally expanded and had lower generation probabilities than equally common non-associated chains. In this cohort, only TCR beta chains were sequenced, and detectable features were limited by the absence of alpha or paired-chain data. It was suggested by the authors that the approach could potentially be generalized to other disease states and immunological phenotypes. The study gave a list of 150 to 200 TCR beta chains associated with cytomegalovirus. A further reported finding was that TCR beta sequences accurately predicted the HLA-A and HLA-B alleles for most subjects in the first cohort. The earlier analysis of some 540 of the donors excluded roughly 17 rarely observed V segments, including chromosome 9 orphons, because counts were too low. In a later analysis, the rate of TCR association differed among HLA loci, with DRB1 alleles having the most associated TCRs and HLA-C alleles having the fewest. Sequencing depth was assumed to be roughly uniform across donors in the presence/absence analyses, though that assumption may not hold. A later genetic analysis reported fewer N-insertions in productive TCRs among donors in an Asian-associated ancestry cluster than the roughly 700-donor mean. The classifier was reported to diagnose cytomegalovirus status with high specificity and sensitivity in both the original cohort and the validation cohort. A later analysis reported that several top co-occurrence clusters appeared linked to parvovirus B19, influenza, CMV and Epstein-Barr virus. In vitro tests confirmed that a few of the cytomegalovirus-associated TCR beta chains recognize cytomegalovirus antigens. In an earlier analysis of about 550 of the donors, most TCR beta V segments were observed in productive rearrangements about 87% or about 30% of the time, broadly matching IMGT annotations. According to a later analysis, most CMV-associated TCR beta chains appeared to be HLA-restricted, and the HLA associations seemed to be driven largely by CMV exposure. The sequencing pipeline was judged likely to have produced a cluster of highly shared sequence variants as a technical artifact. The only immune exposure information available for the cohort was CMV serostatus. The 87-base-pair reads could not distinguish some IMGT-functional V segments, including TRBV6-2 and TRBV6-3, so those segments were excluded. Correlated functional status among segregating V segments might reflect linkage disequilibrium, but an unknown experimental factor could not be ruled out. When HLA alleles, especially DR and DQ, strongly co-occurred, TCR associations were difficult to assign to individual alleles. V-gene and J-gene trimming of TCR beta chains was associated with a missense DCLRE1C variant in a later genetic analysis, and the association was replicated in an independent cohort. In a later analysis, 16,951 TCR beta sequences were associated with specific HLA alleles at a false discovery rate of 0.05. Most TCR sequences were observed very rarely across donors, whereas some public TCRs were present in many individuals.

The library came from the immunoSEQ multiplex PCR assay. For the multiplex PCR, a mixture combining 60 forward primers for TCR Vbeta segments and 13 reverse primers for TCR Jbeta segments was used. The CDR3 region of rearranged TCR beta genes was amplified from genomic DNA by a multiplex PCR assay. On the Illumina HiSeq System, the amplified TCR beta libraries were sequenced as 87-base-pair reads. Under the source paper's analysis protocol: A later analysis tallied around 80 million unique TCR beta chains across the 666 repertoires, and about 10 million of those chains were shared by two or more donors. Raw reads were error-corrected and collapsed into unique sequences by a nearest-neighbor algorithm in which closely related sequences were merged to remove PCR and sequencing errors. V, D and J gene segments were assigned by aligning CDR3 sequences to IMGT reference sequences. For a sequence to be retained, at least a six-nucleotide match to both a V gene segment and a J gene segment was required. A rearrangement counted as productive if the CDR3 had no stop codons and remained in frame with V and J, and every other rearrangement counted as non-productive. CDR3 was defined according to IMGT convention as the region running from the second conserved V-encoded cysteine to the conserved J-encoded phenylalanine. The earlier analysis of 587 of the donors excluded sequences that lacked an unambiguous match to a single V gene segment. In an earlier analysis of 587 of the donors, V segments were called functional above 56.7% productive rearrangements and were called segregating when the between-donor standard deviation exceeded 5%. A statistical classification framework was developed to diagnose cytomegalovirus status using the catalog of TCR beta chain sequences. In a later analysis, V and J genes were assigned by comparing TCR nucleotide sequences against IMGT/GENE-DB human TR gene sequences. Using the TCRdist pipeline, a later analysis assigned CDR3 sequences along with most-parsimonious VDJ recombination scenarios. In a later analysis, every TCR beta chain was defined by the combination of its CDR3 amino acid sequence and its V-gene family, and reads without a unique V-gene family were dropped. In a later analysis, nearly 600 highly shared, low-generation-probability nucleotide sequences were removed to address suspected cross-contamination and a sequencing artifact. In a later analysis, a clonal expansion index was calculated for each public chain from normalized within-repertoire ranks of inferred template counts. In a later analysis, generation probabilities were computed using a VDJ recombination model fitted to out-of-frame rearrangements, and the results were checked against IGoR. In a later analysis, hypergeometric tests were used to score TCR-TCR, TCR-HLA and TCR-CMV co-occurrence, with a repertoire-size bias correction applied to TCR pairs. To estimate false discovery rates, a later analysis permuted the HLA or CMV assignments 20 times. In a later analysis, co-occurring TCRs were grouped with DBSCAN, and TCRdist sequence similarity was added when clustering was performed within HLA-allele-positive subsets. For co-occurrence clustering, repertoires with fewer than 30,000 or more than 120,000 public chains were excluded, along with 5 or 6 repertoires with anomalous nucleotide sharing. TCRdb limited this immuneACCESS table to in-frame rearrangements with V and J called. A share of clones is missing; checked studies link under half to unresolved V genes, and the rest is unexplained. That table gives V, J and clone size, and the DNA gave D and trimming. This sample's table lists tens of thousands of clones. The ten biggest clones cover about 6% of the sample.

The germline V end is reduced by 4 bases and the J end by 5 bases; junction bases left unmatched: 6. CDR3 length: 15 amino acids, cysteine to phenylalanine. Just CDR3 DNA is preserved here, 45 bases in frame from base 1. Looking up the germline V gene yields CDR1 SGHDT and CDR2 YYEEEE. Points on this clone: No cognate antigen has been identified for it.

The cohort consisted of approximately 670 healthy bone marrow donors. At the time of sampling, all cohort members were nominally healthy, though unrecorded immune exposures were likely present. The donor tested CMV seropositive and was one of the 289 seropositive cohort members. Each donor provided a peripheral blood sample, and peripheral blood mononuclear cells were used for TCR beta sequencing. Genomic DNA was extracted from the blood cell samples with the Qiagen DNeasy Blood Extraction Kit. The specimen was PBMCs. This sequence uses TRBV5-6 and TRBJ2-1, with 10 bases matching TRBD1. The origin of this receptor is a girl between 10 and 17 years old in good health and CMV-seropositive. The CDR3 has the sequence CASSLRDRGDNEQFF. The sequenced DNA is TGTGCCAGCAGCCTCCGGGACAGGGGTGACAATGAGCAGTTCTTC.